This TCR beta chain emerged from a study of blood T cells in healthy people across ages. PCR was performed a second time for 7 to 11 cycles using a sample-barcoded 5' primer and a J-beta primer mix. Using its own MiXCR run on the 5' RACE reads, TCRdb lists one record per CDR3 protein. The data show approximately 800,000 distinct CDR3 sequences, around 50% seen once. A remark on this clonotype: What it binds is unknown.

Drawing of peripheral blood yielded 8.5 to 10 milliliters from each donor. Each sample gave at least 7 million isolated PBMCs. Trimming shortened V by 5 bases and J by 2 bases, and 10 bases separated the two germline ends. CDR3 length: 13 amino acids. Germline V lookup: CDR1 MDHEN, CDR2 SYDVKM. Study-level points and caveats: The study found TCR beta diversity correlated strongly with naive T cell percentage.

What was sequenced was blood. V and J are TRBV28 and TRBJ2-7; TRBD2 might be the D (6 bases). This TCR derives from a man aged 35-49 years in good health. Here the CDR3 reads CASSPLAPYEQYF. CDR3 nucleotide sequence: TGTGCCAGCAGTCCACTAGCCCCCTACGAGCAGTACTTC.